The sequence of this TCR beta chain was determined in a study of control samples from healthy donors and cancer patients. Assay used: immunoSEQ multiplex PCR; TCRdb lists only in-frame clones, some missing. The sample carries just under 100,000 clones, approximately 93% recorded once. V trimming: 4 bases; J trimming: 8 bases; junction bases outside the gene matches: 7. Germline assignment: CDR1 SGHRS and CDR2 YFSETQ. This CDR3 is 14 amino acids long. The source material was blood. This TCR was recovered from a man aged 18 to 30 in good health. V and J are TRBV5-1 and TRBJ1-2; TRBD1 matches at 11 bases. The CDR3 DNA is TGCGCCAGCAGCCCCGGACAGGGGGCTGGGGGCTACACCTTC. It specifies CASSPGQGAGGYTF.